The clone carrying this TCR beta chain was counted a few times. Its matching antigen is unknown. The data stem from a study of identical twins. One entry per CDR3 protein results from TCRdb running MiXCR on the 5' RACE reads. The table has about 720,000 distinct CDR3 sequences, 8% to 9% seen once. The CDR3 covers 14 residues. The V gene lost 3 bases and the J gene lost 0 bases, with 9 bases spanning the gap. Looked up from germline, CDR1 is SEHNR and CDR2 is FQNEAQ (reference sequence). Study observations and caveats: Weaker excess sharing between twins was seen in beta out-of-frame sequences.

These same records also appear under a second study, on yellow fever vaccine responses in identical twins. This second study notes: Twin vaccine T cell responses reportedly seemed partly convergent, partly personalized.

The source is a woman younger than 35 in good health. The sequencing input was PBMCs. The chain links TRBV7-9 to TRBJ2-7; D unclear. CDR3 nucleotide sequence: TGTGCCAGCAGCTTTTTTGTGGGCTCCTACGAGCAGTACTTC. Translated, it gives CASSFFVGSYEQYF.